The entry below describes one TCR beta chain. This CDR3 spans 18 amino acids. V trimming: 4 bases; J trimming: 5 bases; junction bases outside the gene matches: 12. Under the authors' procedure: The assay estimated nucleated cells by amplifying reference gene primers. Generated by immunoSEQ multiplex PCR, the TCRdb table keeps only in-frame clones and is missing some. That table furnishes V, J and clone size, whereas the DNA furnished D and trimming. This table has about 69,000 clones, 79% appearing once. The record originates from a study of blood T cell repertoires in COVID-19. Study background: Spain, Italy and the United States supplied samples that represented acute and convalescent COVID-19. The analysed material was cDNA or gDNA that came from T cells, B-cell-depleted T cells, or PBMCs.

The TCR comes from a man aged 60-69 years with acute or convalescent COVID-19. The specimen was peripheral blood. V is TRBV23-1 and J is TRBJ1-5, with 12 positions matching TRBD1. TRBV23-1 is annotated as an ORF whose role is uncertain. CDR3 sequence (DNA): TGCGCCAGCAGTCCCTGGGACAGGGGGCCTGGGGGATATCAGCCCCAGCATTTT. Protein sequence: CASSPWDRGPGGYQPQHF.